This T cell receptor beta chain was found in a study of blood T cell repertoires in COVID-19. Study details: The study drew acute and convalescent COVID-19 samples from the United States, Italy and Spain. PBMCs, B-cell-depleted T cells, or T cells provided the cDNA or gDNA that made up the material.

In the authors' workflow: Amplification of reference gene primers was used by the study to estimate nucleated cell counts. TCRdb keeps only in-frame clones here, not all; method: immunoSEQ multiplex PCR. The D gene and trimming were derived from the DNA, and the V and J assignments and clone size from that table. The top ten hold roughly 10% of the sample, which has 95,000 to 150,000 clones, approximately 82% seen once. Germline values: CDR1 MNHEY, CDR2 SVGAGI. Losses at the gene ends were 0 bases for V and 6 bases for J; bases not matched to a gene: 6. CDR3 size: 15 residues. The rearrangement links TRBV6-5 to TRBJ2-7; TRBD2 aligns across 9 bases. The clonotype originates from a man aged 60 to 69 with acute or convalescent COVID-19. Sequencing was done on a sample of peripheral blood. CDR3 bases: TGTGCCAGCAGTTACTCAGCGGGAGGAGGCCCCGAGCAGTACTTC. Translated, it gives CASSYSAGGGPEQYF.